This T cell receptor (beta chain) was profiled in a study of OX40 agonist ivuxolimab in advanced cancers. Study outcomes and limitations: Among T cells, CD8+ cells averaged more expanded clones than CD4+ cells. Not determined was the antigen specificity of the expanded peripheral T cells.

For this clone: Its antigen is currently unknown.

Looked up from germline, CDR1 is MDHEN and CDR2 is SYDVKM. The CDR3 is 12 residues long. Between the trimmed V and J ends, which lost 2 bases and 11 bases, there was a span of 12 bases. Sequencing was performed with immunoSEQ multiplex PCR; in TCRdb, only in-frame clones are kept and a portion is missing. The sample has around 57,000 clones, 80% to 95% seen once. The J gene is TRBJ1-1, the V gene TRBV28; perhaps TRBD1 as D (5 bases). The sequence came from an adult with an advanced solid tumor such as melanoma, head and neck, liver or kidney cancer. This material consisted of CD4+ or CD8+ T cells sorted from blood, taken in a trial of the OX40 agonist ivuxolimab. CDR3 DNA: TGTGCCAGCAGTTTACCGACAGTAGGGGCTTTCTTT. This translates into CASSLPTVGAFF. Looking up the rest from reference TRBV28 and TRBJ1-1 gives the full variable domain: DVKVTQSSRYLVKRTGEKVFLECVQDMDHENMFWYRQDPGLGLRLIYFSYDVKMKEKGDIPEGYSVSREKKERFSLILESASTNQTSMYLCASSLPTVGAFFGQGTRLTVV.